A selection of T cell receptor beta chains follows, all from one sample in a study of blood T cell repertoires in COVID-19. Assay: immunoSEQ multiplex PCR; the TCRdb copy retains only in-frame clones and omits some. This sample has 250,000 to 300,000 clones, with around 90% found just once. Sequencing input: peripheral blood. Receptor source: a man between 50 and 59 years old with acute or convalescent COVID-19. The CDR3 runs from the conserved cysteine through the conserved F or W. A D gene is named only where the DNA matches it firmly. Rows give clone size only sometimes, using once, few, many, or a class for an expanded clone.

clone size: .
J gene: TRBJ2-1
D gene: .
V gene: TRBV3-1/TRBV3-2
CDR3 DNA: TGTGCCAGCAGCCTCTCAAGCGTCAATGAGCAGTTCTTC
CDR3 protein: CASSLSSVNEQFF

clone size: once
J gene: TRBJ1-4
D gene: .
V gene: TRBV25-1
CDR3 DNA: TGTGCCAGCCGCGGTTGGGGGGATGAAAAACTGTTTTTT
CDR3 protein: CASRGWGDEKLFF

clone size: .
J gene: TRBJ2-7
D gene: TRBD1
V gene: TRBV7-6
CDR3 DNA: TGTGCCAGCAGCTTAGCCCGACAGGGTTACGAGCAGTACTTC
CDR3 protein: CASSLARQGYEQYF

clone size: .
J gene: TRBJ2-5
D gene: TRBD2
V gene: TRBV2
CDR3 DNA: TGTGCCAGCAGAAAAGCTGTACTAGCGGGGCACCAAGAGACCCAGTACTTC
CDR3 protein: CASRKAVLAGHQETQYF

clone size: once
J gene: TRBJ2-7
D gene: TRBD2
V gene: TRBV7-7
CDR3 DNA: TGTGCTAGCAGCTTAGCCTCTAGCGGGGGGTTCGAGCAGTACTTC
CDR3 protein: CASSLASSGGFEQYF

clone size: .
J gene: TRBJ2-3
D gene: TRBD2
V gene: TRBV6-5
CDR3 DNA: TGTGCCAGCAGCGATAGCGGGGGGAGCACAGATACGCAGTATTTT
CDR3 protein: CASSDSGGSTDTQYF

clone size: once
J gene: TRBJ2-7
D gene: TRBD2
V gene: TRBV7-3
CDR3 DNA: TGTGCCAGCACGGGAGGGTTGAATTCCCCCTACGAGCAGTACTTC
CDR3 protein: CASTGGLNSPYEQYF

clone size: .
J gene: TRBJ2-7
D gene: .
V gene: TRBV14
CDR3 DNA: TGTGCCAGCAGCCAAGAGGGCAGCCTCGTTTACGAGCAGTACTTC
CDR3 protein: CASSQEGSLVYEQYF

clone size: .
J gene: TRBJ1-6
D gene: TRBD1
V gene: TRBV9
CDR3 DNA: TGTGCCAGCAGCACGGGACAGACAGCACCCCTCCACTTT
CDR3 protein: CASSTGQTAPLHF

clone size: once
J gene: TRBJ1-6
D gene: .
V gene: TRBV27
CDR3 DNA: TGTGCCAGCAGTTTGGGCAGGGGATCACCCCTCCACTTT
CDR3 protein: CASSLGRGSPLHF

clone size: .
J gene: TRBJ1-5
D gene: .
V gene: TRBV20-1
CDR3 DNA: TGCAGTGCTAGTGTGTCAGAAAATCAGCCCCAGCATTTT
CDR3 protein: CSASVSENQPQHF

clone size: .
J gene: TRBJ2-2
D gene: TRBD2
V gene: TRBV6-5
CDR3 DNA: TGTGCCAGCAAGGCGGGGGGGCCGCACACCGGGGAGCTGTTTTTT
CDR3 protein: CASKAGGPHTGELFF

clone size: .
J gene: TRBJ2-3
D gene: .
V gene: TRBV7-9
CDR3 DNA: TGTGCCAGCAGCTTAAACACGTACACAGATACGCAGTATTTT
CDR3 protein: CASSLNTYTDTQYF

clone size: .
J gene: TRBJ2-7
D gene: TRBD1
V gene: TRBV2
CDR3 DNA: TGTGCCAGCAACCCCGGGACAGGGCTATACGAGCAGTACTTC
CDR3 protein: CASNPGTGLYEQYF

clone size: .
J gene: TRBJ2-7
D gene: .
V gene: TRBV5-6
CDR3 DNA: TGTGCCAGCACCTCATCTAGCGTCTTCTCCTACGAGCAGTACTTC
CDR3 protein: CASTSSSVFSYEQYF

clone size: once
J gene: TRBJ1-2
D gene: TRBD1
V gene: TRBV9
CDR3 DNA: TGTGCCAGCACCCTAGACAGGGCCGAAGGCTACACCTTC
CDR3 protein: CASTLDRAEGYTF

clone size: .
J gene: TRBJ1-4
D gene: TRBD1
V gene: TRBV15
CDR3 DNA: TGTGCCACCAGCAGAGATGGGACAGGGGAAAAACTGTTTTTT
CDR3 protein: CATSRDGTGEKLFF

clone size: once
J gene: TRBJ1-5
D gene: .
V gene: TRBV7-9
CDR3 DNA: TGTGCCAGCAGCCGGGGGAGGGGTCAGCCCCAGCATTTT
CDR3 protein: CASSRGRGQPQHF

clone size: .
J gene: TRBJ2-5
D gene: .
V gene: TRBV5-6
CDR3 DNA: TGTGCCAGCACCCAACAGGGGGGGGAGACCCAGTACTTC
CDR3 protein: CASTQQGGETQYF

clone size: .
J gene: TRBJ1-5
D gene: TRBD1
V gene: TRBV6-5
CDR3 DNA: TGTGCCAGCACCCGGTGGACAGGGAACAATCAGCCCCAGCATTTT
CDR3 protein: CASTRWTGNNQPQHF

clone size: .
J gene: TRBJ1-2
D gene: .
V gene: TRBV5-6
CDR3 DNA: TGTGCCAGCAGCTTCGAGGCAAACTCAAGGGGCTACACCTTC
CDR3 protein: CASSFEANSRGYTF

clone size: .
J gene: TRBJ1-1
D gene: .
V gene: TRBV5-1
CDR3 DNA: TGCGCCAGCAGCTTAGGGGGTTGGGATGAAGCTTTCTTT
CDR3 protein: CASSLGGWDEAFF

clone size: .
J gene: TRBJ1-2
D gene: .
V gene: TRBV6-5
CDR3 DNA: TGTGCCAGCAGTTATGGGCCACCGGGGGGCTATGGCTACACCTTC
CDR3 protein: CASSYGPPGGYGYTF

clone size: .
J gene: TRBJ1-1
D gene: TRBD1
V gene: TRBV15
CDR3 DNA: TGTGCCACCAGCACACACAGGGGCTGGACGGACACTGAAGCTTTCTTT
CDR3 protein: CATSTHRGWTDTEAFF

clone size: .
J gene: TRBJ2-2
D gene: .
V gene: TRBV19
CDR3 DNA: TGTGCCTCCATACCCCGCGGGACAGCAAACACCGGGGAGCTGTTTTTT
CDR3 protein: CASIPRGTANTGELFF

clone size: .
J gene: TRBJ2-2
D gene: TRBD1
V gene: TRBV4-2
CDR3 DNA: TGTGCCAGCAGCCAGTCGGGACAGGCCGTGGGGGAGCTGTTTTTT
CDR3 protein: CASSQSGQAVGELFF